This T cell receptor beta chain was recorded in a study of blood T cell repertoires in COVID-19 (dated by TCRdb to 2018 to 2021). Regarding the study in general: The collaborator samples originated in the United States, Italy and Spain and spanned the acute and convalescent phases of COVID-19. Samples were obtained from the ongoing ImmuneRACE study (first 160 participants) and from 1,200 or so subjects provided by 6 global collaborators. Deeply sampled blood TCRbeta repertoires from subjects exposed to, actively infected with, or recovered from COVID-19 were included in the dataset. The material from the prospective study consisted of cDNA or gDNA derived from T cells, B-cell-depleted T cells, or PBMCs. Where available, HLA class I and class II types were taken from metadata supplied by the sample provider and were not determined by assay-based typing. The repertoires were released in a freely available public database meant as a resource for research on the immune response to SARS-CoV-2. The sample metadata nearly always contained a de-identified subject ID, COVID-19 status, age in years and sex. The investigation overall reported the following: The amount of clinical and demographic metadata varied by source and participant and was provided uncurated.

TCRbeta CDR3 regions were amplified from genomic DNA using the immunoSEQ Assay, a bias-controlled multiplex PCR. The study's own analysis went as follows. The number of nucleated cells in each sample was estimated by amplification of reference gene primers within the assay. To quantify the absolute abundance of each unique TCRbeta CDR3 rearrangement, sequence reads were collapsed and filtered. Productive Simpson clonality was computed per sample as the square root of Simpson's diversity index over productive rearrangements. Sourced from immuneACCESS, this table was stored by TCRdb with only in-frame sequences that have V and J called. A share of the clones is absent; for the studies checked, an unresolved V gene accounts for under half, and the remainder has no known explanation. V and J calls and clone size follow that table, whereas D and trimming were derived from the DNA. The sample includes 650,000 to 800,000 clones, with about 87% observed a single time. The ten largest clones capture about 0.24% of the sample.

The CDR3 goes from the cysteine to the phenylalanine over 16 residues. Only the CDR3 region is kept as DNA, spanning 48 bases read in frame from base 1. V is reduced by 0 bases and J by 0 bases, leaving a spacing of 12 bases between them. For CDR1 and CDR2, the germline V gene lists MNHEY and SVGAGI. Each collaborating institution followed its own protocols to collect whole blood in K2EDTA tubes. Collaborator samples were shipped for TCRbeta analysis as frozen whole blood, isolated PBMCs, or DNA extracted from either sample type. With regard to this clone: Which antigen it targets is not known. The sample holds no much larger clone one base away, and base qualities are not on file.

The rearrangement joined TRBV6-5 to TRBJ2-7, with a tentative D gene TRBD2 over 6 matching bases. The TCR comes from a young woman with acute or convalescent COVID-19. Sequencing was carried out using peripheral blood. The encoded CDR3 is CASSYSGGSNSYEQYF. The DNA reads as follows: TGTGCCAGCAGTTACTCGGGGGGTAGTAACTCCTACGAGCAGTACTTC.